This TCR beta chain is drawn from a study of T cell responses to AZD1222 COVID-19 vaccine. Study overall: Timing groups of about 4 and about 12 weeks for second doses were pooled.

Points from the study as a whole: Only a handful of AZD1222 recipients, roughly six in all, had baseline seropositivity. Two AZD1222 doses significantly raised spike-specific TCR breadth and depth over controls. Females made up more of the donors, who were largely white British, and clonal diversity may have come out too low.

About this clone: Antigen: not known.

Germline lookup yields CDR1 SGHTA and CDR2 FQGNSA. The V gene lost 5 bases and the J gene lost 8 bases, with 10 bases spanning the gap. This CDR3 comprises 13 residues. Clones were sequenced by immunoSEQ multiplex PCR, and TCRdb holds only the in-frame ones, with some missing. The repertoire includes about 150,000 clones, 75% to 95% of them detected once, and about 1.6% sits in the top ten. The chain carries TRBV7-2 and TRBJ1-6; D possibly corresponds to TRBD1 (6 bases). The sample was peripheral blood, taken on day 0 of AZD1222 vaccination. The sequence was obtained from an adult in good health. In nucleotides, the CDR3 is TGTGCCAGCAGCAACAGGGCTGATTCACCCCTCCACTTT. Its translation: CASSNRADSPLHF.